These 24 T cell receptor beta chains were sequenced from one sample in a study of identical twins. MiXCR, applied by TCRdb to the 5' RACE reads, yields one record per CDR3 protein. This sample has about 300,000 distinct CDR3 sequences, with approximately 13% found just once. These same records also appear under a second study, on yellow fever vaccine responses in identical twins.

The material sequenced was CD8+ T cells sorted from blood. Receptor source: a woman under 30 in good health.

CDR3 protein: CASRARSVTYNEQFF. The DNA for the CDR3 is TGTGCCAGCAGGGCGAGAAGCGTTACCTACAATGAGCAGTTCTTC. The chain joins TRBV28 to TRBJ2-1, with no clear D. There are 15 residues in the CDR3. Germline values: CDR1 MDHEN, CDR2 SYDVKM. V shed 6 bases and J shed 2 bases, with 14 bases lying between them.

This clonotype has just a few counts. The chain uses TRBV20-1 and TRBJ2-5; 7 bases match TRBD2. The CDR3 is 16 residues long. Losses at the gene ends were 0 bases for V and 0 bases for J; bases not matched to a gene: 7. The V gene's germline CDR1 is DFQATT and CDR2 SNEGSKA (reference sequence). The chain's CDR3 is CSARDFTLADQETQYF. CDR3 nucleotides: TGCAGTGCTAGAGACTTCACGCTAGCGGACCAAGAGACCCAGTACTTC.

The chain uses TRBV6-1 and TRBJ2-1; 8 nucleotides align to TRBD1. The V gene end was trimmed by 6 bases and the J gene end by 5 bases; junction bases not matched to a gene: 9. The CDR3 extends over 15 amino acids. Germline V gene lookup returns CDR1 MNHNS and CDR2 SASEGT. The CDR3 sequence: CASRSPGGLDNEQFF. DNA for the CDR3: TGTGCCAGCAGATCACCAGGGGGCCTAGACAATGAGCAGTTCTTC.

A few counts support this clonotype. J is TRBJ2-2 and V is TRBV28; 10 bases fit TRBD2. V lost 10 bases and J lost 6; bases outside the gene matches: 14. Germline CDR1 and CDR2: MDHEN and SYDVKM. The CDR3 totals 16 residues. The chain's CDR3 is CATAGLAGVTSGELFF. The CDR3 coding sequence is TGTGCCACGGCGGGCCTAGCGGGAGTAACATCCGGGGAGCTGTTTTTT.

This clonotype was found a few times. This sequence joins TRBV25-1 and TRBJ2-6; 10 bases map to TRBD1. Per germline, CDR1 MGHDK and CDR2 SYGVNS. V shed 3 bases and J 2 bases; nucleotides not matched to a gene: 4. The CDR3 loop spans 17 amino acids. Here the CDR3 reads CASSERDRGTGANVLTF. Here the CDR3 DNA reads TGTGCCAGCAGTGAGAGGGACAGGGGCACTGGGGCCAACGTCCTGACTTTC.

This clonotype was seen ten or more times. The chain is built from TRBV14 and TRBJ2-2; D perhaps matches TRBD2 (5 bases). This CDR3 spans 13 amino acids. In germline, CDR1 is SGHDN, CDR2 FVKESK. The V end was cut by 4 bases, the J end by 4 bases, with 7 bases between. This CDR3 is CASSPRGTGELFF. CDR3 DNA: TGTGCCAGCAGCCCTCGGGGCACCGGGGAGCTGTTTTTT.

This clonotype was seen a handful of times. This chain joins TRBV7-9 and TRBJ2-3; D is uncertain. This CDR3 has 14 residues. CDR1 is SEHNR, CDR2 FQNEAQ, per germline (reference sequence). V gave up 5 bases and J gave up 2 bases, with 11 bases separating them. The CDR3 DNA is TGTGCCAGCAGCGTACTGGTCATCACAGATACGCAGTATTTT. Protein sequence: CASSVLVITDTQYF.

In its sample, this clonotype was seen many times. The chain's CDR3 is CASSVGGYTEAFF. The CDR3 nucleotides read TGTGCCAGCAGCGTAGGGGGGTACACTGAAGCTTTCTTT. V gene TRBV9 combines with J gene TRBJ1-1, with a weak D call TRBD1 (5 bases). The length of the CDR3 is 13 residues. Between the trimmed V and J ends, which lost 0 bases and 3 bases, there was a span of 6 bases. Germline CDR1 SGDLS, CDR2 YYNGEE.

This clonotype has just a few counts. The chain combines TRBV19 with TRBJ2-3, with TRBD2 identical over 10 bases. Unmatched junction bases numbered 0, after V lost 2 bases and J lost 4 bases. The CDR3 loop spans 14 amino acids. Germline CDR1 LNHDA, CDR2 SQIVND (reference sequence). The CDR3 DNA reads as TGTGCCAGTAGTATAAGCGGGAGGGCAGATACGCAGTATTTT. This encodes CASSISGRADTQYF.

In its sample, this clonotype was seen a few times. This chain joins TRBV7-7 and TRBJ2-5; 7 positions match TRBD1. This CDR3 has 17 residues. J gave up 1 base and V 5 bases, and 13 bases lay outside the gene matches. Germline CDR1 SSHAT, CDR2 FNYEAQ (reference sequence). The CDR3 spells CASSPTTPGQFQETQYF. The CDR3 coding sequence is TGTGCCAGCAGCCCCACCACCCCGGGACAGTTCCAAGAGACCCAGTACTTC.

This clonotype was seen a handful of times. The CDR3 protein is CASSYALGYEQYF. CDR3 DNA: TGTGCCAGCAGTTACGCACTAGGCTACGAGCAGTACTTC. V gene TRBV6-5 combines with J gene TRBJ2-7; D may be TRBD2 (5 bases). V gave up 2 bases and J gave up 3 bases, with 8 bases separating them. The CDR3 length is 13 residues. Germline V CDR1 and CDR2: MNHEY, SVGAGI.

This clonotype has just one count. The chain recombines TRBV20-1 with TRBJ2-1; 7 nucleotides line up with TRBD1. CDR3 length equals 14 residues. Germline V gene sequence: CDR1 DFQATT, CDR2 SNEGSKA (reference sequence). J lost 4 bases, V lost 2 bases, and 5 bases had no gene match. For the CDR3, the DNA is TGCAGTGCTAGACCCACGGACAGGTACAATGAGCAGTTCTTC. Translating it yields CSARPTDRYNEQFF.

The CDR3 spells CASRKSGSLRGEQYF. The CDR3 nucleotides are TGTGCCAGCAGGAAAAGCGGGAGCCTACGTGGGGAGCAGTACTTC. The rearrangement joins TRBV4-2 to TRBJ2-7; 8 nucleotides align to TRBD2. Trimming at V came to 6 bases and at J to 7 bases, leaving 14 bases not matched to a gene. The germline CDR1 and CDR2 sequences are LGHNA and YNFKEQ. The CDR3 totals 15 residues.

This clonotype was seen more than once but under ten times. The J gene is TRBJ1-1, the V gene TRBV9, with D unresolved. Trimming removed 2 bases at V and 1 base at J, with 12 bases between. The CDR3 runs to 15 residues. Germline loops: CDR1 SGDLS, CDR2 YYNGEE. The chain's CDR3 is CASSVGPVGNTEAFF. The CDR3 DNA reads TGTGCCAGCAGCGTCGGTCCCGTAGGGAACACTGAAGCTTTCTTT.

J is TRBJ2-2 and V is TRBV7-6, with 10 positions matching TRBD2. Germline V gene data show CDR1 as SGHVS and CDR2 as FNYEAQ. With 1 base clipped from V and 5 bases from J, the junction kept 7 bases outside the gene matches. This CDR3 contains 17 residues. CDR3 in amino acids: CASSLGGFSGRTGELFF. CDR3 DNA sequence: TGTGCCAGCAGCTTAGGCGGCTTTAGCGGGAGGACCGGGGAGCTGTTTTTT.

This clonotype was counted a few times. The chain is built from TRBV4-2 and TRBJ2-1; 10 nucleotides match TRBD2. CDR3 length: 17 residues. CDR1 is LGHNA, CDR2 YNFKEQ, per germline. V shed 0 bases, J shed 9 bases, and the junction held 11 bases outside the gene matches. CDR3: CASSQEFALAGDFEQFF. In DNA form, the CDR3 reads TGTGCCAGCAGCCAAGAGTTCGCGCTAGCGGGAGATTTTGAGCAGTTCTTC.

Ten or more counts support this clonotype. V is TRBV3-1 and J is TRBJ1-5, with 9 bases lining up with TRBD1. J lost 0 bases, V lost 0 bases, and 3 bases had no gene match. This CDR3 has 17 amino acids. CDR1 and CDR2 from the germline V gene are LGHDT and YNNKEL (reference sequence). In DNA, the CDR3 is TGTGCCAGCAGCCAAGAACAGGGGGCTAGTAGCAATCAGCCCCAGCATTTT. Translating it yields CASSQEQGASSNQPQHF.

This clonotype has just a few counts. The rearrangement uses TRBV20-1 and TRBJ1-1; D not certain. Germline CDR1 DFQATT, CDR2 SNEGSKA (reference sequence). The CDR3 extends over 13 amino acids. Between the trimmed V and J ends, which lost 0 bases and 11 bases, there was a span of 16 bases. CDR3 DNA sequence: TGCAGTGCTAGAGATCCGGAAAGGGCCGAGGCTTTCTTT. Translation gives CSARDPERAEAFF.

This sequence joins TRBV6-2 or TRBV6-3 and TRBJ2-5, with D tentatively TRBD1 (7 bases). CDR3 length: 14 residues. Germline loops: CDR1 MNHEY, CDR2 SVGEGT. Trimming pared 5 bases from V and 5 bases from J, leaving 15 bases between. The DNA of the CDR3 is TGTGCCAGCAGTCTCCCGACAGGGAGGGAGACCCAGTACTTC. Its translation is CASSLPTGRETQYF.

This clonotype was seen only a few times. V is TRBV27 and J is TRBJ2-7; 9 nucleotides match TRBD2. The V gene end was trimmed by 3 bases and the J gene end by 5 bases; junction bases not matched to a gene: 8. The V gene's germline CDR1 is MNHEY and CDR2 SMNVEV (reference sequence). The CDR3 sequence is 15 residues long. CDR3 amino acids: CASSFGASGKNEQYF. CDR3 in DNA: TGTGCCAGCAGTTTTGGGGCTAGCGGGAAGAACGAGCAGTACTTC.

This clonotype has just a few counts. The V call is TRBV4-1, the J call TRBJ2-3; D gene ambiguous. The CDR3 is 13 residues long. V was pared by 7 bases and J by 0 bases, with 8 bases between. CDR1 and CDR2 (germline): MGHRA, YSYEKL. The CDR3 reads CASKPTSTDTQYF. In DNA form, the CDR3 reads TGCGCCAGCAAGCCCACTAGCACAGATACGCAGTATTTT.

This clonotype was picked up a small number of times. CDR3 protein: CASSFQGAAFF. The CDR3, as DNA: TGTGCCAGCAGTTTCCAGGGGGCGGCTTTCTTT. This rearrangement joins TRBV12-3 or TRBV12-4 to TRBJ1-1; the match to TRBD1 covers 8 bases. V lost 3 bases to trimming and J lost 11 bases; unmatched junction nucleotides: 2. This CDR3 contains 11 residues.

There are a few counts of this clonotype. The chain carries TRBV7-8 and TRBJ2-7; weak D call: TRBD2 (6 bases). Trimming cost V 1 base and J 9 bases, with 13 bases left between them. This CDR3 spans 13 amino acids. CDR1 and CDR2 (germline): SGHVS, FQNEAQ. The CDR3 protein is CASSLGGEVGQYV. For the CDR3, the DNA is TGTGCCAGCAGCTTAGGTGGGGAGGTCGGGCAGTACGTC.

V usage is TRBV20-1 and J usage is TRBJ2-7; TRBD1 agrees at 7 bases. This CDR3 has 17 residues. In germline, CDR1 is DFQATT, CDR2 SNEGSKA (reference sequence). The V gene end was trimmed by 1 base and the J gene end by 0 bases; junction bases not matched to a gene: 12. The CDR3 region has the DNA TGCAGTGCTAGAGGGGTCCAACCGGGACAGACCTCCTACGAGCAGTACGTC. Residues: CSARGVQPGQTSYEQYV.